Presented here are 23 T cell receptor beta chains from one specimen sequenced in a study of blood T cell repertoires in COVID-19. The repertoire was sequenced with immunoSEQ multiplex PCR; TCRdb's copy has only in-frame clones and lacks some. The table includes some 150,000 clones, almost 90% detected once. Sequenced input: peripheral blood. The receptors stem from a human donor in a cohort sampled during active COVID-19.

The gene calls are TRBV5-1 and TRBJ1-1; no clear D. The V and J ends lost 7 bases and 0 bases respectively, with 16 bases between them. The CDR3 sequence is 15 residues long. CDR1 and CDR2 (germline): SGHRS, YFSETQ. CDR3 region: CASVPLDGMNTEAFF. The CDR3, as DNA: TGCGCCAGCGTCCCACTCGACGGGATGAACACTGAAGCTTTCTTT. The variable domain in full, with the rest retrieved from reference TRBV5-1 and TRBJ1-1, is KAGVTQTPRYLIKTRGQQVTLSCSPISGHRSVSWYQQTPGQGLQFLFEYFSETQRNKGNFPGRFSGRQFSNSRSEMNVSTLELGDSALYLCASVPLDGMNTEAFFGQGTRLTVV.

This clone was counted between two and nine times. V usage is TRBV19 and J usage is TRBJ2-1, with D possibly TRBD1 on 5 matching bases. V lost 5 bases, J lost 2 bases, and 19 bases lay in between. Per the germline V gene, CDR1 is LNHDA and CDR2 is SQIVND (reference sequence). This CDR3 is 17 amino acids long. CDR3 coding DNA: TGTGCCAGTAGTTCCATCCAGACCCAGGGCGCCTACAATGAGCAGTTCTTC. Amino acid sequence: CASSSIQTQGAYNEQFF.

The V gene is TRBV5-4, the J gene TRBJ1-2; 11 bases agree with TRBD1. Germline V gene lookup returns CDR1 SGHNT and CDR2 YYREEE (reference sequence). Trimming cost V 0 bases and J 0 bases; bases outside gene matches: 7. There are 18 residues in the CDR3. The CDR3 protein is CASSLGGQGDLANYGYTF. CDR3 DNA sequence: TGTGCCAGCAGCTTGGGGGGACAGGGGGACCTAGCTAACTATGGCTACACCTTC.

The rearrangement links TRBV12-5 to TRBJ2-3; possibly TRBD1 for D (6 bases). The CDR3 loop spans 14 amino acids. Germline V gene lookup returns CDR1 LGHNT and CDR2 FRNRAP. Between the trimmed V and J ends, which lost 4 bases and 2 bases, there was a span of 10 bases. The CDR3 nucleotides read TGTGCTAGTGGTTACACAGGGACCACAGATACGCAGTATTTT. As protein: CASGYTGTTDTQYF. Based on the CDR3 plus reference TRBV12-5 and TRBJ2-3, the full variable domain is DARVTQTPRHKVTEMGQEVTMRCQPILGHNTVFWYRQTMMQGLELLAYFRNRAPLDDSGMPKDRFSAEMPDATLATLKIQPSEPRDSAVYFCASGYTGTTDTQYFGPGTRLTVL.

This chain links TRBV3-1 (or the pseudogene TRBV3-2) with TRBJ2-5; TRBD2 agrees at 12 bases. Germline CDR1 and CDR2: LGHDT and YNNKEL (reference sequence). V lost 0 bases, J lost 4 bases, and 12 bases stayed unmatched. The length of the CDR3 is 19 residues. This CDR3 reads CASSQDLGRLAGDLETQYF. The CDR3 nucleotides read TGTGCCAGCAGCCAAGATTTAGGGAGACTAGCGGGGGACTTAGAGACCCAGTACTTC.

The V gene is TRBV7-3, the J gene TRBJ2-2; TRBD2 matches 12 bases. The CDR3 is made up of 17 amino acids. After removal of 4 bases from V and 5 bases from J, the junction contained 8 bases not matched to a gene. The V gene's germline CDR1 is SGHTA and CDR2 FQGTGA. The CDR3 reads CASSSPLAGGRTGELFF. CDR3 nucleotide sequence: TGTGCCAGCAGCTCCCCACTAGCGGGGGGTAGGACCGGGGAGCTGTTTTTT.

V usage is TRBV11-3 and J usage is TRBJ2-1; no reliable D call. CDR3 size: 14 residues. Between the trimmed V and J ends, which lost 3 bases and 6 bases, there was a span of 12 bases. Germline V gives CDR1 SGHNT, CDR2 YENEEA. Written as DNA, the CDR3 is TGTGCCAGCAGCTTTGGAGAGCTTGGCAATGAGCAGTTCTTC. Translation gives CASSFGELGNEQFF.

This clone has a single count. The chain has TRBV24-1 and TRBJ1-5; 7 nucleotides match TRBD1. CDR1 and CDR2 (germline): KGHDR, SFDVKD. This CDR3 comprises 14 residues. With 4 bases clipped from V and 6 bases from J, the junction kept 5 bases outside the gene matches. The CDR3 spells CATSETGNGQPQHF. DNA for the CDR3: TGTGCCACCAGTGAGACAGGGAATGGTCAGCCCCAGCATTTT.

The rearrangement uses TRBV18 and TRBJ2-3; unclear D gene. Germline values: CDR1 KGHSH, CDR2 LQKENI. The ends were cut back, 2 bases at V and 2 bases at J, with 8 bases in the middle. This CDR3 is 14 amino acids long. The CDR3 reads CASSPAADTDTQYF. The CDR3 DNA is TGTGCCAGCTCACCAGCGGCAGACACAGATACGCAGTATTTT.

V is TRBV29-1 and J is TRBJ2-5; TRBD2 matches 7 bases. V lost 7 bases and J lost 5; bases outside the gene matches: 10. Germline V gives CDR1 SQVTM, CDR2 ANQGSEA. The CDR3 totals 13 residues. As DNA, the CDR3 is TGCAGCGCGGGCCGGGGGGTTCGGGAGACCCAGTACTTC. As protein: CSAGRGVRETQYF.

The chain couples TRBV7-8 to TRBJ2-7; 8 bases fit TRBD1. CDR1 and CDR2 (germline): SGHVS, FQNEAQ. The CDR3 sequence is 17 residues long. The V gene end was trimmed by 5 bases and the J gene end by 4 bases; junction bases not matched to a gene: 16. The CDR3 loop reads CASSQITGTGIMYEQYF. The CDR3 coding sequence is TGTGCCAGCAGCCAAATCACCGGGACAGGAATAATGTACGAGCAGTACTTC. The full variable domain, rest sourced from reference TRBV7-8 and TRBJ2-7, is GAGVSQSPRYKVAKRGQDVALRCDPISGHVSLFWYQQALGQGPEFLTYFQNEAQLDKSGLPSDRFFAERPEGSVSTLKIQRTQQEDSAVYLCASSQITGTGIMYEQYFGPGTRLTVT.

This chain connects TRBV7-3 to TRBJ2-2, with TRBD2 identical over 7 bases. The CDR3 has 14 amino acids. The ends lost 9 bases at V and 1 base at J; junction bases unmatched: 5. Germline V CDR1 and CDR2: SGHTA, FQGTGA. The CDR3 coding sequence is TGTGCCAGTGCCGCGGGAGTGAACACCGGGGAGCTGTTTTTT. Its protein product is CASAAGVNTGELFF.

CDR3 residues: CASSSTLAGSTYEQYF. CDR3 bases: TGTGCCAGCAGCTCCACTCTAGCGGGAAGCACCTACGAGCAGTACTTC. V and J are TRBV6-2 or TRBV6-3 and TRBJ2-7; TRBD2 matches at 9 bases. CDR1 is MNHEY, CDR2 SVGEGT, per germline. The CDR3 is 16 residues long. Trimming took 6 bases from V and 2 from J; bases not matched to a gene: 11.

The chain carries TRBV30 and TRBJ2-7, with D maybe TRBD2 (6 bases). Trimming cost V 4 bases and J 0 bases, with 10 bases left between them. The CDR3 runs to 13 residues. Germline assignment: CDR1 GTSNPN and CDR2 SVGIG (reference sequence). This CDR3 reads CAWMAGSSYEQYF. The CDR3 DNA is TGTGCCTGGATGGCCGGGAGCTCCTACGAGCAGTACTTC.

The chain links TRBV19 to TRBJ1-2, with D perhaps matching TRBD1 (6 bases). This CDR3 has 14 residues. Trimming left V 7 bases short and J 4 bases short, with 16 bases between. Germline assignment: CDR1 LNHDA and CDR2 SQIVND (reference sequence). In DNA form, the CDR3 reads TGTGCCAGTACCGACTCGGGACACCTCTATGGCTACACCTTC. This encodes CASTDSGHLYGYTF. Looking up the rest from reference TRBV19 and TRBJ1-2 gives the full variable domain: DGGITQSPKYLFRKEGQNVTLSCEQNLNHDAMYWYRQDPGQGLRLIYYSQIVNDFQKGDIAEGYSVSREKKESFPLTVTSAQKNPTAFYLCASTDSGHLYGYTFGSGTRLTVV.

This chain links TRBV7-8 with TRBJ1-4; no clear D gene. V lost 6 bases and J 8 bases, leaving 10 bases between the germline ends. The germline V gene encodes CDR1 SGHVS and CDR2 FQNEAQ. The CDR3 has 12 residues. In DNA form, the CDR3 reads TGTGCCAGCAGTCGAGGGCGGGAAAAACTGTTTTTT. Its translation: CASSRGREKLFF.

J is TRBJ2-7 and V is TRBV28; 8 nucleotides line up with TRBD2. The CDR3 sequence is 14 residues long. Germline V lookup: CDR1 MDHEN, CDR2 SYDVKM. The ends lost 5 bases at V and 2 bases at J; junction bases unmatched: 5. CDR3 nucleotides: TGTGCCAGCAGTAAACTAGCGGACCCCTACGAGCAGTACTTC. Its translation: CASSKLADPYEQYF.

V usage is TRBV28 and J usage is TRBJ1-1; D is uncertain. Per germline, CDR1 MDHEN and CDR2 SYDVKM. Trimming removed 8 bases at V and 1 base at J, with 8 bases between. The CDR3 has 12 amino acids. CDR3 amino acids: CASRLRNTEAFF. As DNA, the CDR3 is TGTGCCAGCCGTCTTCGGAACACTGAAGCTTTCTTT.

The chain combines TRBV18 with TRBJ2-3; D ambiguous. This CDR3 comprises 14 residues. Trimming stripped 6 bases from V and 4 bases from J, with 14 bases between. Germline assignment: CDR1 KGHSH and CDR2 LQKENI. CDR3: CASSSPWASDTQYF. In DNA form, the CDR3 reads TGTGCCAGCTCTTCCCCCTGGGCCTCAGATACGCAGTATTTT.

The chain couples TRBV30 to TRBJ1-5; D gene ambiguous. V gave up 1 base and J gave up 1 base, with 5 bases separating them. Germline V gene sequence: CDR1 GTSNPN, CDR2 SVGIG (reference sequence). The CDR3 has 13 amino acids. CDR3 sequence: CAWSDRSNQPQHF. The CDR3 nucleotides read TGTGCCTGGAGTGACAGAAGCAATCAGCCCCAGCATTTT. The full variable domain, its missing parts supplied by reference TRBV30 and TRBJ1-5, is SQTIHQWPATLVQPVGSPLSLECTVEGTSNPNLYWYRQAAGRGLQLLFYSVGIGQISSEVPQNLSASRPQDRQFILSSKKLLLSDSGFYLCAWSDRSNQPQHFGDGTRLSIL.

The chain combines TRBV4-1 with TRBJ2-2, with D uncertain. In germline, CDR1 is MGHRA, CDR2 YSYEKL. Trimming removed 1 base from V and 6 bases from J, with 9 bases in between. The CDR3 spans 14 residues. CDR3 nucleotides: TGCGCCAGCAGCCAAGTCAACGGAGCCGGGGAGCTGTTTTTT. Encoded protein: CASSQVNGAGELFF.

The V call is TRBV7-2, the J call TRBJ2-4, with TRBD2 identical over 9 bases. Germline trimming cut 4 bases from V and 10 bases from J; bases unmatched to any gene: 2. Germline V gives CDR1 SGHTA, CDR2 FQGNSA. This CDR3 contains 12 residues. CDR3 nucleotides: TGTGCCAGCAGCTCAACTAGCGGGATTCAGTACTTC. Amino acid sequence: CASSSTSGIQYF.

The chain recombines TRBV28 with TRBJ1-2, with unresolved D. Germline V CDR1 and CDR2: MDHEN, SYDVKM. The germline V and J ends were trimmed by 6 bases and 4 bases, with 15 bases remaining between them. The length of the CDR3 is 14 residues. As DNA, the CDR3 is TGTGCCAGCAGGGCCGGAGGGCCGCGCTATGGCTACACCTTC. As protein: CASRAGGPRYGYTF.